The 9 T cell receptor beta chains presented below share a single source sample, sequenced in a study of T cells expressing NK-cell markers. TCRdb reprocessed the 5' RACE reads, with one entry per CDR3 protein and no DNA. This specimen shows approximately 22,000 distinct CDR3 sequences; the ten leading clones hold roughly 61%. Sequenced sample: blood T cells: a sorted CD56 or NKG2C T cell subset, CD4+ or CD8+ T cells, or bulk PBMC T cells (not recorded which). These TCRs come from a man aged 18-75 years in good health.

This chain uses TRBV28 with TRBJ1-2; checking the TCRdb D call of TRBD1 is not possible without DNA. CDR3 length: 13 residues. CDR1 MDHEN and CDR2 SYDVKM come from the germline V gene. The CDR3 loop is CASSLGQGKGYTF.

This chain uses TRBV7-2 with TRBJ2-3. Germline CDR1 SGHTA, CDR2 FQGNSA. CDR3 size: 16 residues. Here the CDR3 reads CASSPSGRWGTDTQYF.

The chain's CDR3 is CASSQEFEKWEGHEQYF. The J gene is TRBJ2-7, the V gene TRBV4-3; TCRdb's D call, TRBD2, is unchecked because there is no DNA. The CDR3 length is 17 residues. Germline CDR1 reads LGHNA; CDR2 reads YSLEER.

CDR3 residues: CASSSLYRDREAFF. This chain links TRBV4-1 with TRBJ1-1; lacking DNA, the TRBD1 call made by TCRdb goes unchecked. This CDR3 is built from 14 residues. Germline lookup yields CDR1 MGHRA and CDR2 YSYEKL.

The chain is built from TRBV6-2 or TRBV6-3 and TRBJ2-1; absent DNA, TCRdb's TRBD2 call cannot be checked. The CDR3 runs 15 residues. Germline V lookup: CDR1 MNHEY, CDR2 SVGEGT. The CDR3 protein is CASSALAGTYNEQFF.

The chain joins TRBV7-2 to TRBJ2-2; TCRdb reports TRBD2, a call that lacks DNA to check it against. The length of the CDR3 is 15 residues. CDR1 and CDR2 (germline): SGHTA, FQGNSA. CDR3 sequence reads: CASSLTSGGTGELFF.

The V gene is TRBV20-1, the J gene TRBJ2-1; the TCRdb call, TRBD2, lacks DNA for checking. The CDR3 is 15 amino acids. Germline V lookup: CDR1 DFQATT, CDR2 SNEGSKA (reference sequence). The CDR3 is CSAPGASLGGNEQFF.

V and J are TRBV24-1 and TRBJ2-1. This CDR3 has 14 residues. CDR1 and CDR2 (germline): KGHDR, SFDVKD. CDR3 residues: CATRASSSYNEQFF.

The gene calls are TRBV6-5 and TRBJ2-2; no DNA is available, so the TRBD2 call from TCRdb remains unchecked. Germline V gene lookup returns CDR1 MNHEY and CDR2 SVGAGI. This CDR3 has 21 residues. The CDR3 spells CASSTRPRLAGGFFRTGELFF.